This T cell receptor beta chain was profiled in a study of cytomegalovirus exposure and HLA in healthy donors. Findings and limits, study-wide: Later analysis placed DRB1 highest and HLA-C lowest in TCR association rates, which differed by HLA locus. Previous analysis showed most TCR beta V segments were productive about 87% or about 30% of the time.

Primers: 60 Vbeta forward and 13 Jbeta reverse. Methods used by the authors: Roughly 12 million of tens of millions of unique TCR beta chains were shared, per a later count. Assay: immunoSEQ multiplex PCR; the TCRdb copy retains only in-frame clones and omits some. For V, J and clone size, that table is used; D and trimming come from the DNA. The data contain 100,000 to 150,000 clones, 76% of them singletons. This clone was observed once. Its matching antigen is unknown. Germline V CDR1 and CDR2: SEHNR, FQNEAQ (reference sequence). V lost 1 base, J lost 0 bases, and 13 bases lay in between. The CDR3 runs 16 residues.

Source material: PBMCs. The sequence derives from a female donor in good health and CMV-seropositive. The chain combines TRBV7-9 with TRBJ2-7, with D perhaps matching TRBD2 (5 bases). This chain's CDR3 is CASSLVLGSFSYEQYF. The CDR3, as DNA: TGTGCCAGCAGCTTAGTACTAGGGTCCTTCTCCTACGAGCAGTACTTC.